This T cell receptor (beta chain) was sequenced in a study of CD8 T cells in Susac syndrome. The V gene's germline CDR1 is DFQATT and CDR2 SNEGSKA (reference sequence). Trimming shortened V by 5 bases and J by 4 bases, and 17 bases separated the two germline ends. The CDR3 covers 14 residues. With random hexamers, reverse transcription was performed on about 0.5 to 1 ug of RNA. TCRdb processed the immunoSEQ multiplex PCR reads anew with MiXCR; each CDR3 protein has one entry. The sample lists some 170,000 distinct CDR3 sequences; 90% to 95% were seen once. Material for sequencing was CD4+ T cells from PBMCs. This receptor was obtained from a human donor with Susac syndrome. The J gene is TRBJ1-2, the V gene TRBV20-1; a weak D match, TRBD1 (5 bases). CDR3 DNA sequence: TGCAGTGCTTGGCGGACCGGTGGGGGCTATGGCTACACCTTC. Amino acid sequence: CSAWRTGGGYGYTF.